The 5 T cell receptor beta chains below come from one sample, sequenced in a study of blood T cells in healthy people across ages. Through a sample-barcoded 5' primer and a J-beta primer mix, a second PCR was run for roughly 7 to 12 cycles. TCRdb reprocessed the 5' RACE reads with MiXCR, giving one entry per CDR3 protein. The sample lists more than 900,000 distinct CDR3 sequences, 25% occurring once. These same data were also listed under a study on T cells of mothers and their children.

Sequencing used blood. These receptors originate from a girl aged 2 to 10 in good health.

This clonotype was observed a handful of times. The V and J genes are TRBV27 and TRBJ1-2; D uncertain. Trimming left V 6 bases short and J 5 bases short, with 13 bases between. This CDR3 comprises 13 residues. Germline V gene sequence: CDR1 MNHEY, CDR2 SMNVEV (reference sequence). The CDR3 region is CASRQRIDYGYTF. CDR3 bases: TGTGCCAGCAGACAAAGGATCGATTATGGCTACACCTTC.

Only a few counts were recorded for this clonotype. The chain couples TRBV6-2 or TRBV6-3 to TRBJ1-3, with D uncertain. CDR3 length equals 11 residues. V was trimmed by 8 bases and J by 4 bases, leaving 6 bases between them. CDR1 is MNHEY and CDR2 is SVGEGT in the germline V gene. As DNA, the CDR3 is TGTGCCAGCGGCCCAGGAAACACCATATATTTT. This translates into CASGPGNTIYF.

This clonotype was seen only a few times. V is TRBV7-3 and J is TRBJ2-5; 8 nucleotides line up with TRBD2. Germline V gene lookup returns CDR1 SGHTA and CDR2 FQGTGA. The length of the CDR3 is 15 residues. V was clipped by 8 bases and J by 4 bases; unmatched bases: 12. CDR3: CASGPTGTSGETQYF. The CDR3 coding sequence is TGTGCCAGCGGCCCAACGGGGACTAGTGGAGAGACCCAGTACTTC.

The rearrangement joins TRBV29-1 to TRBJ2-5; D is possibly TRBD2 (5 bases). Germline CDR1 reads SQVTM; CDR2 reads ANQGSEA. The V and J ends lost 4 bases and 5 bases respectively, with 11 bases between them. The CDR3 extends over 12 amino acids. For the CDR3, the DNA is TGCAGCGTTGGATCCCGCGGGGAGACCCAGTACTTC. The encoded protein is CSVGSRGETQYF.

The CDR3 DNA is TGCAGCGTTGAAGTTCCTTACAGGGCAGGAGATACGCAGTATTTT. Translating it yields CSVEVPYRAGDTQYF. The genes are TRBV29-1 and TRBJ2-3; D might be TRBD1 (6 bases). The V gene's germline CDR1 is SQVTM and CDR2 ANQGSEA. Trimming pared 1 base from V and 5 bases from J, leaving 16 bases between. This CDR3 is built from 15 residues.